This T cell receptor (beta chain) appears in the sequencing data of a study of T cells in Graves' hyperthyroidism and ophthalmopathy. Overall study context: Before any treatment, at initial diagnosis, peripheral blood was collected.

RNA transcripts gave rise to amplified TCR beta CDR3 regions. The TCR CDR3 first-round RT-PCR relied on the HTBI primer set. TCRdb passed the multiplex PCR reads through MiXCR, listing each CDR3 protein once. The repertoire holds about 560,000 distinct CDR3 sequences, with 15% to 19% as singletons. Participants, patients aged 18 to 65, had newly diagnosed hyperthyroidism with a duration under 2 months. Out of about 10 ml of fresh peripheral blood came the PBMCs. Trimming at V came to 10 bases and at J to 2 bases, leaving 2 bases not matched to a gene. The CDR3 extends over 12 amino acids. From germline, CDR1 is SNHLY and CDR2 FYNNEI. This clonotype was seen many times.

This chain connects TRBV2 to TRBJ2-1; the match to TRBD1 covers 7 bases. Specimen: blood. The TCR originated in a woman aged 25 to 39 with Graves' hyperthyroidism. CDR3 amino acids: CATGQPYNEQFF. In DNA, the CDR3 is TGTGCCACGGGACAGCCCTACAATGAGCAGTTCTTC.